The rows below give T cell receptor beta chains drawn from one sample of a study of blood T cell repertoires in COVID-19. The table came from immunoSEQ multiplex PCR; TCRdb's copy has only in-frame clones and leaves some out. In the table there are roughly 99,000 clones, 79% of which are singletons. Material: peripheral blood. Source of these receptors: a woman over 75 with active or convalescent COVID-19. CDR3s include the opening cysteine and the closing phenylalanine or tryptophan. A D gene is named only where the DNA matches it firmly. Clone size is given for some rows only: seen once, a few or many times, or a class if the clone is expanded.

CDR3 protein: CASSHLYGQGWLSGELFF; CDR3 DNA: TGCGCCAGCAGCCATTTATACGGACAGGGGTGGTTGTCCGGGGAGCTGTTTTTT; V gene: TRBV4-1; D gene: TRBD1; J gene: TRBJ2-2; clone size: NA
CDR3 protein: CASSEDRGTYYGYTF; CDR3 DNA: TGTGCCAGCAGCGAGGACAGGGGGACCTACTATGGCTACACCTTC; V gene: TRBV11-2; D gene: TRBD1; J gene: TRBJ1-2; clone size: once
CDR3 protein: CASSLDGRILAEQYF; CDR3 DNA: TGCGCCAGCAGCTTGGATGGGAGAATCTTGGCCGAGCAGTACTTC; V gene: TRBV5-1; D gene: NA; J gene: TRBJ2-7; clone size: NA
CDR3 protein: CASTLRQSGYTF; CDR3 DNA: TGTGCCAGCACCCTCCGACAGAGTGGCTACACCTTC; V gene: TRBV13; D gene: NA; J gene: TRBJ1-2; clone size: few
CDR3 protein: CASSLRAGANYGYTF; CDR3 DNA: TGTGCCAGCAGCTTAAGGGCAGGGGCTAACTATGGCTACACCTTC; V gene: TRBV7-3; D gene: NA; J gene: TRBJ1-2; clone size: NA
CDR3 protein: CASRVGTSGRNTDTQYF; CDR3 DNA: TGTGCCAGCAGGGTAGGGACTAGCGGGAGGAACACAGATACGCAGTATTTT; V gene: TRBV5-4; D gene: TRBD2; J gene: TRBJ2-3; clone size: few
CDR3 protein: CASSIDQGPYNEQFF; CDR3 DNA: TGTGCCAGTAGTATAGACCAGGGCCCTTACAATGAGCAGTTCTTC; V gene: TRBV19; D gene: NA; J gene: TRBJ2-1; clone size: NA
CDR3 protein: CASSERTGNNGYTF; CDR3 DNA: TGTGCCAGCAGTGAACGGACAGGGAATAATGGCTACACCTTC; V gene: TRBV6-1; D gene: TRBD1; J gene: TRBJ1-2; clone size: NA
CDR3 protein: CASSSGLPTTVNEQFF; CDR3 DNA: TGTGCCAGCAGCTCGGGACTACCCACGACAGTCAATGAGCAGTTCTTC; V gene: TRBV5-1; D gene: TRBD2; J gene: TRBJ2-1; clone size: NA
CDR3 protein: CATVTGLRLRYGYTF; CDR3 DNA: TGTGCCACCGTGACAGGGCTAAGATTAAGGTATGGCTACACCTTC; V gene: TRBV21-1; D gene: NA; J gene: TRBJ1-2; clone size: NA
CDR3 protein: CASSRTPPPAGVAYNEQFF; CDR3 DNA: TGCGCCAGCAGCCGAACGCCCCCCCCCGCGGGGGTAGCCTACAATGAGCAGTTCTTC; V gene: TRBV5-1; D gene: TRBD2; J gene: TRBJ2-1; clone size: NA
CDR3 protein: CASSLAGQPGNEKLFF; CDR3 DNA: TGTGCCAGCAGCTTAGCCGGACAGCCTGGTAATGAAAAACTGTTTTTT; V gene: TRBV7-2; D gene: NA; J gene: TRBJ1-4; clone size: NA
CDR3 protein: CASSPGTSGSNLGADTQYF; CDR3 DNA: TGTGCCAGCAGCCCCGGGACTAGCGGATCCAACCTAGGGGCAGATACGCAGTATTTT; V gene: TRBV7-8; D gene: TRBD2; J gene: TRBJ2-3; clone size: NA
CDR3 protein: CASSLPQGGSVDTQYF; CDR3 DNA: TGCGCCAGCTCCCTGCCCCAGGGTGGGTCCGTGGATACGCAGTATTTT; V gene: TRBV5-1; D gene: NA; J gene: TRBJ2-3; clone size: NA
CDR3 protein: CASSPPGEWAHEQYF; CDR3 DNA: TGTGCCAGCTCACCACCAGGCGAGTGGGCCCACGAGCAGTACTTC; V gene: TRBV18; D gene: NA; J gene: TRBJ2-7; clone size: NA
CDR3 protein: CASSPLGGGRQPQHF; CDR3 DNA: TGTGCCAGCAGCCCCCTAGGGGGGGGACGGCAGCCCCAGCATTTT; V gene: TRBV6-5; D gene: NA; J gene: TRBJ1-5; clone size: NA
CDR3 protein: CASSLGGLPTYEQYF; CDR3 DNA: TGTGCCAGCAGCTTAGGGGGACTGCCAACCTACGAGCAGTACTTC; V gene: TRBV11-1; D gene: NA; J gene: TRBJ2-7; clone size: NA
CDR3 protein: CASSYRDRGYGYTF; CDR3 DNA: TGTGCCAGCAGCTACAGGGACAGGGGCTATGGCTACACCTTC; V gene: TRBV6-5; D gene: TRBD1; J gene: TRBJ1-2; clone size: NA
CDR3 protein: CASSYSAGPDTQYF; CDR3 DNA: TGTGCCAGCAGTTACTCTGCAGGGCCAGATACGCAGTATTTT; V gene: TRBV6-5; D gene: NA; J gene: TRBJ2-3; clone size: NA
CDR3 protein: CASSHNQGIGNSPLHF; CDR3 DNA: TGCGCCAGCAGCCACAACCAGGGTATCGGTAATTCACCCCTCCACTTT; V gene: TRBV4-1; D gene: NA; J gene: TRBJ1-6; clone size: NA
CDR3 protein: CASSGGTLQETQYF; CDR3 DNA: TGCGCCAGCAGCGGAGGGACGCTACAAGAGACCCAGTACTTC; V gene: TRBV5-1; D gene: NA; J gene: TRBJ2-5; clone size: once
CDR3 protein: CASSLGAGQETQYF; CDR3 DNA: TGTGCCAGCAGCTTAGGTGCAGGCCAAGAGACCCAGTACTTC; V gene: TRBV7-2; D gene: NA; J gene: TRBJ2-5; clone size: once
CDR3 protein: CSVGLAAWFNEQFF; CDR3 DNA: TGCAGCGTTGGACTAGCGGCCTGGTTCAATGAGCAGTTCTTC; V gene: TRBV29-1; D gene: TRBD2; J gene: TRBJ2-1; clone size: NA
CDR3 protein: CASSQEGLYLYEQYF; CDR3 DNA: TGCGCCAGCAGCCAAGAGGGACTCTATTTATACGAGCAGTACTTC; V gene: TRBV4-1; D gene: NA; J gene: TRBJ2-7; clone size: NA
CDR3 protein: CASSLEASVDVQYF; CDR3 DNA: TGCGCCAGCAGCTTGGAGGCTAGCGTGGATGTTCAGTACTTC; V gene: TRBV5-1; D gene: NA; J gene: TRBJ2-4; clone size: NA
CDR3 protein: CASSRGTSGKNEQFF; CDR3 DNA: TGTGCCAGCAGCCGGGGGACTAGCGGGAAGAATGAGCAGTTCTTC; V gene: TRBV5-8; D gene: TRBD2; J gene: TRBJ2-1; clone size: NA
CDR3 protein: CAISGQGHPRETQYF; CDR3 DNA: TGTGCCATCAGCGGACAGGGCCATCCCAGAGAGACCCAGTACTTC; V gene: TRBV10-3; D gene: TRBD1; J gene: TRBJ2-5; clone size: NA
CDR3 protein: CASSVVGTGNTEAFF; CDR3 DNA: TGTGCCAGCAGCGTAGTAGGGACAGGGAACACTGAAGCTTTCTTT; V gene: TRBV9; D gene: TRBD1; J gene: TRBJ1-1; clone size: NA
CDR3 protein: CASSKLGTSGSTDTQYF; CDR3 DNA: TGTGCCAGTAGCAAACTTGGGACTAGCGGTAGCACAGATACGCAGTATTTT; V gene: TRBV19; D gene: TRBD2; J gene: TRBJ2-3; clone size: NA
CDR3 protein: CASSLVGPGGGTEAFF; CDR3 DNA: TGTGCCAGCAGCTTAGTGGGTCCAGGGGGCGGTACTGAAGCTTTCTTT; V gene: TRBV7-9; D gene: TRBD1; J gene: TRBJ1-1; clone size: NA
CDR3 protein: CASRGSADRVTTNEKLFF; CDR3 DNA: TGTGCCAGCAGAGGTAGCGCGGACAGGGTGACAACTAATGAAAAACTGTTTTTT; V gene: TRBV9; D gene: TRBD1; J gene: TRBJ1-4; clone size: once
CDR3 protein: CASSLETSGRWYEQYF; CDR3 DNA: TGTGCCAGCAGTTTAGAGACTAGCGGGAGATGGTACGAGCAGTACTTC; V gene: TRBV28; D gene: TRBD2; J gene: TRBJ2-7; clone size: NA
CDR3 protein: CASSLGGTSNYGYTF; CDR3 DNA: TGCGCCAGCAGCTTGGGCGGGACTTCTAACTATGGCTACACCTTC; V gene: TRBV5-1; D gene: NA; J gene: TRBJ1-2; clone size: NA
CDR3 protein: CASSLYNEQFF; CDR3 DNA: TGTGCCAGCAGCCTTTACAATGAGCAGTTCTTC; V gene: TRBV12-3/TRBV12-4; D gene: NA; J gene: TRBJ2-1; clone size: NA
CDR3 protein: CASSLLAGAGKNIQYF; CDR3 DNA: TGTGCCAGTAGTTTACTAGCGGGAGCGGGAAAAAACATTCAGTACTTC; V gene: TRBV19; D gene: TRBD2; J gene: TRBJ2-4; clone size: few
CDR3 protein: CASSTRDTGYGYTF; CDR3 DNA: TGTGCCAGCAGTACGAGGGACACTGGCTATGGCTACACCTTC; V gene: TRBV6-6; D gene: NA; J gene: TRBJ1-2; clone size: few
CDR3 protein: CASSYGTGSGNEQFF; CDR3 DNA: TGTGCCAGCAGCTACGGGACAGGGTCGGGAAATGAGCAGTTCTTC; V gene: TRBV5-1; D gene: TRBD1; J gene: TRBJ2-1; clone size: NA
CDR3 protein: CASSPSAGSYEQYF; CDR3 DNA: TGTGCCAGCTCACCATCAGCCGGGAGCTACGAGCAGTACTTC; V gene: TRBV18; D gene: NA; J gene: TRBJ2-7; clone size: NA
CDR3 protein: CATNEGRGNQPQHF; CDR3 DNA: TGTGCCACCAACGAGGGGCGGGGGAATCAGCCCCAGCATTTT; V gene: TRBV28; D gene: NA; J gene: TRBJ1-5; clone size: NA
CDR3 protein: CASSRTSSYEQYF; CDR3 DNA: TGTGCCAGCAGCCGGACTAGCTCCTACGAGCAGTACTTC; V gene: TRBV5-4; D gene: TRBD2; J gene: TRBJ2-7; clone size: NA
CDR3 protein: CASSLNDRADTQYF; CDR3 DNA: TGTGCCAGCAGTTTAAATGACAGGGCAGATACGCAGTATTTT; V gene: TRBV28; D gene: TRBD1; J gene: TRBJ2-3; clone size: NA
CDR3 protein: CASSFGLAGGPTGELFF; CDR3 DNA: TGTGCCAGCAGCTTCGGACTAGCGGGAGGGCCCACCGGGGAGCTGTTTTTT; V gene: TRBV5-5; D gene: TRBD2; J gene: TRBJ2-2; clone size: NA
CDR3 protein: CASSQGLGRHEQYF; CDR3 DNA: TGTGCCAGCAGCCAGGGACTAGGACGACACGAGCAGTACTTC; V gene: TRBV4-2; D gene: TRBD2; J gene: TRBJ2-7; clone size: NA
CDR3 protein: CASSFAATNEKLFF; CDR3 DNA: TGTGCCAGCTCTTTCGCAGCAACTAATGAAAAACTGTTTTTT; V gene: TRBV18; D gene: NA; J gene: TRBJ1-4; clone size: many
CDR3 protein: CASRPQGYEQYF; CDR3 DNA: TGTGCCAGCAGACCACAGGGTTACGAGCAGTACTTC; V gene: TRBV11-2; D gene: NA; J gene: TRBJ2-7; clone size: NA
CDR3 protein: CASTLTGWESPLHF; CDR3 DNA: TGTGCCAGTACCCTGACAGGGTGGGAATCACCCCTCCACTTT; V gene: TRBV19; D gene: TRBD1; J gene: TRBJ1-6; clone size: NA
CDR3 protein: CSANQGAWETQYF; CDR3 DNA: TGCAGCGCCAACCAGGGGGCTTGGGAGACCCAGTACTTC; V gene: TRBV29-1; D gene: TRBD1; J gene: TRBJ2-5; clone size: NA
CDR3 protein: CASRRLGGLNTEAFF; CDR3 DNA: TGTGCCAGCAGGCGACTCGGAGGTCTGAACACTGAAGCTTTCTTT; V gene: TRBV28; D gene: NA; J gene: TRBJ1-1; clone size: NA
CDR3 protein: CASRKGQTGELFF; CDR3 DNA: TGCGCCAGCAGGAAGGGACAGACCGGGGAGCTGTTTTTT; V gene: TRBV5-1; D gene: TRBD1; J gene: TRBJ2-2; clone size: once
CDR3 protein: CASSIGPGQNTEAFF; CDR3 DNA: TGTGCCAGTAGTATAGGCCCAGGGCAGAACACTGAAGCTTTCTTT; V gene: TRBV19; D gene: NA; J gene: TRBJ1-1; clone size: NA
CDR3 protein: CASSMGTGSYNEQFF; CDR3 DNA: TGTGCCAGTAGTATGGGGACAGGCTCCTACAATGAGCAGTTCTTC; V gene: TRBV19; D gene: TRBD1; J gene: TRBJ2-1; clone size: NA
CDR3 protein: CASSLTSLANTGELFF; CDR3 DNA: TGTGCCAGCAGCTTAACCTCACTAGCCAACACCGGGGAGCTGTTTTTT; V gene: TRBV7-3; D gene: NA; J gene: TRBJ2-2; clone size: NA
CDR3 protein: CASSQVPGMYYEQYF; CDR3 DNA: TGTGCCAGCAGCCAAGTACCAGGCATGTACTACGAGCAGTACTTC; V gene: TRBV14; D gene: NA; J gene: TRBJ2-7; clone size: NA
CDR3 protein: CASSLGSTSGFTDTQYF; CDR3 DNA: TGTGCCAGCAGCTTGGGGAGTACTAGCGGTTTCACAGATACGCAGTATTTT; V gene: TRBV7-9; D gene: TRBD2; J gene: TRBJ2-3; clone size: NA
CDR3 protein: CASSQGAGYSYEQYF; CDR3 DNA: TGCGCCAGCAGCCAAGGTGCAGGCTACTCCTACGAGCAGTACTTC; V gene: TRBV4-1; D gene: NA; J gene: TRBJ2-7; clone size: NA
CDR3 protein: CASSSYLPDRGRTGELFF; CDR3 DNA: TGTGCCAGCAGCTCCTACCTCCCCGACAGGGGTCGAACCGGGGAGCTGTTTTTT; V gene: TRBV5-4; D gene: TRBD1; J gene: TRBJ2-2; clone size: NA